This TCR beta chain was profiled in a study of Ad26.COV2.S vaccination and SARS-CoV-2 variants. Noted treatment: around 19 received Ad26.COV2.S at low or high dose, single or two shots; roughly five received placebo; per-sample allocation not given. Sample collection was performed on day 63 after the first vaccine or placebo injection. The CDR3 contains 18 residues. Germline values: CDR1 SGHTA, CDR2 FQGNSA. Trimming took off 5 bases at V and 2 bases at J, with 22 bases between the two ends. Clones were sequenced by immunoSEQ multiplex PCR, and TCRdb holds only the in-frame ones, with some missing. In the table there are about 350,000 clones, 88% of which are singletons.

The source is a person aged 18-60 years who received the Ad26.COV2.S COVID-19 vaccine or a placebo. The rearrangement links TRBV7-2 to TRBJ2-1, with D unresolved. Sequenced here: peripheral blood, sampled in a trial of Ad26.COV2.S vaccine versus placebo. CDR3 region: CASSPFIGLSSTYNEQFF. CDR3 nucleotides: TGTGCCAGCAGCCCCTTTATAGGGCTATCCAGTACCTACAATGAGCAGTTCTTC. The full variable domain, in which reference TRBV7-2 and TRBJ2-1 provide the parts outside the CDR3, is GAGVSQSPSNKVTEKGKDVELRCDPISGHTALYWYRQSLGQGLEFLIYFQGNSAPDKSGLPSDRFSAERTGGSVSTLTIQRTQQEDSAVYLCASSPFIGLSSTYNEQFFGPGTRLTVL.